This T cell receptor (beta chain) was recovered during a study of T cells in Graves' hyperthyroidism and ophthalmopathy. Germline V gene data show CDR1 as WSHSY and CDR2 as SAAADI. CDR3 length: 13 residues. With V trimmed by 8 bases and J by 4 bases, 7 bases remained unmatched. Using RNA transcripts as the source, TCR beta CDR3 regions were amplified. The HTBI primer set served for first-round RT-PCR of the TCR CDR3. TCRdb re-derived calls from the multiplex PCR reads in MiXCR, one entry per CDR3 protein. The repertoire holds nearly 750,000 distinct CDR3 sequences, around 40% seen once, with less than 35% in the top ten.

The specimen sequenced was blood. The chain is built from TRBV10-2 and TRBJ2-5; 7 nucleotides match TRBD2. This receptor was obtained from a woman aged 40-49 years with Graves' hyperthyroidism. In DNA form, the CDR3 reads TGCGCCAGCCGCCCACCTAGCGGAGAGACCCAGTACTTC. Translated, it gives CASRPPSGETQYF.